The rows below give T cell receptor beta chains drawn from one sample of a study of regulatory T cells in long-lasting Graves disease. Each CDR3 protein gets one entry after TCRdb re-called the multiplex PCR reads with MiXCR. Altogether hundreds of thousands of distinct CDR3 sequences are present, roughly 21% being singletons, with the ten largest covering roughly an eighth. The sample consisted of peripheral blood mononuclear cells (PBMCs), taken when the disease was refractory, from a patient treated with antithyroid drugs. These receptors came from a female donor with Graves disease. Each CDR3 is given with its conserved first and last residue. D genes are given only for firm matches. A clone size is listed for some rows: how often the clone was seen (once, few, many), or a class if it is expanded.

j_call: TRBJ1-1; clone_size: NA; v_call: TRBV25-1; d_call: NA; cdr3_nt: TGTGCCAGCAGTGAATACTGGACAGAGAACACTGAAGCTTTCTTT; cdr3_aa: CASSEYWTENTEAFF
j_call: TRBJ2-2; clone_size: NA; v_call: TRBV11-1; d_call: TRBD2; cdr3_nt: TGTGCCAGCAGCTTGTACGGACTAGCGGGAAGATACACCGGGGAGCTGTTTTTT; cdr3_aa: CASSLYGLAGRYTGELFF
j_call: TRBJ2-7; clone_size: NA; v_call: TRBV5-6; d_call: TRBD1; cdr3_nt: TGTGCCAGCAGCCTACTCGGGACAGGCGGCGGGCAGCAGTACTTC; cdr3_aa: CASSLLGTGGGQQYF
j_call: TRBJ1-4; clone_size: many; v_call: TRBV30; d_call: NA; cdr3_nt: TGTGCCTGGGCCTTTGGGACAAGAAATGAAAAACTGTTTTTT; cdr3_aa: CAWAFGTRNEKLFF
j_call: TRBJ1-2; clone_size: few; v_call: TRBV18; d_call: TRBD1; cdr3_nt: TGTGCCAGCTCACCAGACGGGTTACAGGGGGCCGGTGGCTACACCTTC; cdr3_aa: CASSPDGLQGAGGYTF
j_call: TRBJ1-1; clone_size: few; v_call: TRBV11-2; d_call: NA; cdr3_nt: TGTGCCAGCAGCCCGGGGGTAGTCACTGAAGCTTTCTTT; cdr3_aa: CASSPGVVTEAFF
j_call: TRBJ2-1; clone_size: NA; v_call: TRBV20-1; d_call: TRBD2; cdr3_nt: TGCAGTGCTAGCGATACTAGCGGGGGGTTTCATGAGCAGTTCTTC; cdr3_aa: CSASDTSGGFHEQFF
j_call: TRBJ2-5; clone_size: many; v_call: TRBV6-5; d_call: NA; cdr3_nt: TGTGCCAGCAGTTACGGGCAGGGGATGTGGCAAGAGACCCAGTACTTC; cdr3_aa: CASSYGQGMWQETQYF
j_call: TRBJ1-5; clone_size: many; v_call: TRBV7-3; d_call: NA; cdr3_nt: TGTGCCAGCAGCTTAACTGACGGTCAGCCCCAGCATTTT; cdr3_aa: CASSLTDGQPQHF
j_call: TRBJ1-2; clone_size: many; v_call: TRBV20-1; d_call: NA; cdr3_nt: TGCAGTGCTAGAGTCATCGGGAGGGGGGGATCTAACTATGGCTACACCTTC; cdr3_aa: CSARVIGRGGSNYGYTF
j_call: TRBJ2-7; clone_size: NA; v_call: TRBV2; d_call: NA; cdr3_nt: TGTGCCAGCAGTGCATTTGGCGAGCAGTACTTC; cdr3_aa: CASSAFGEQYF
j_call: TRBJ1-1; clone_size: many; v_call: TRBV6-1; d_call: TRBD1; cdr3_nt: TGTGCCAGCAATCAGGGGGACACTGAAGCTTTCTTT; cdr3_aa: CASNQGDTEAFF
j_call: TRBJ2-1; clone_size: NA; v_call: TRBV2; d_call: NA; cdr3_nt: TGTGCCAGCAGTGAAGAGCTAGGGGCGGCGGGACGGTTCTTC; cdr3_aa: CASSEELGAAGRFF
j_call: TRBJ1-6; clone_size: many; v_call: TRBV12-3/TRBV12-4; d_call: TRBD1; cdr3_nt: TGTGCCAGCAGGCCTCCAGGGGGTTGGAATAATTCACCCCTCCACTTT; cdr3_aa: CASRPPGGWNNSPLHF
j_call: TRBJ2-2; clone_size: few; v_call: TRBV7-9; d_call: TRBD1; cdr3_nt: TGTGCCAGCAGCTACGGACAGGTGAACACCGGGGAGCTGTTTTTT; cdr3_aa: CASSYGQVNTGELFF
j_call: TRBJ2-5; clone_size: few; v_call: TRBV6-1; d_call: NA; cdr3_nt: TGTGCCAGCATTCAAGGGGAGACCCAGTACTTC; cdr3_aa: CASIQGETQYF
j_call: TRBJ1-2; clone_size: many; v_call: TRBV6-1; d_call: NA; cdr3_nt: TGTGCCAGCAGCCCGGGGCCCGGTGGCTACACCTTC; cdr3_aa: CASSPGPGGYTF
j_call: TRBJ2-5; clone_size: many; v_call: TRBV3-1; d_call: TRBD2; cdr3_nt: TGTGCCAGCAGCCACCTAGCGGGAAGGCAAGAGACCCAGTACTTC; cdr3_aa: CASSHLAGRQETQYF
j_call: TRBJ2-7; clone_size: many; v_call: TRBV27; d_call: NA; cdr3_nt: TGTGCCAGCAGTTTGGGGGATAGCTCCTACGAGCAGTACTTC; cdr3_aa: CASSLGDSSYEQYF
j_call: TRBJ2-7; clone_size: many; v_call: TRBV28; d_call: TRBD2; cdr3_nt: TGTGCCAGCAGTGGCGGACTAGCGTCATCCTACGAGCAGTACTTC; cdr3_aa: CASSGGLASSYEQYF
j_call: TRBJ2-1; clone_size: NA; v_call: TRBV7-9; d_call: TRBD2; cdr3_nt: TGTGCCAGCAGCCCCCCGACTAGCGGTACCTCCTACAATGAGCAGTTCTTC; cdr3_aa: CASSPPTSGTSYNEQFF
j_call: TRBJ2-6; clone_size: few; v_call: TRBV3-1; d_call: NA; cdr3_nt: TGTGCCAGCAGCCAAGTGGAGCTAGGTCTCTCTGGGGCCAACGTCCTGACTTTC; cdr3_aa: CASSQVELGLSGANVLTF
j_call: TRBJ2-3; clone_size: few; v_call: TRBV19; d_call: NA; cdr3_nt: TGTGCCAGTAGTATAGAGCTACAATCAGATACGCAGTATTTT; cdr3_aa: CASSIELQSDTQYF
j_call: TRBJ2-5; clone_size: many; v_call: TRBV20-1; d_call: NA; cdr3_nt: TGCAGTGCTAGTGTCCTGCAAGAGACCCAGTACTTC; cdr3_aa: CSASVLQETQYF
j_call: TRBJ1-2; clone_size: many; v_call: TRBV12-3/TRBV12-4; d_call: NA; cdr3_nt: TGTGCCAGCAGTTTAGCGCTGTCGGGCTATGGCTACACCTTC; cdr3_aa: CASSLALSGYGYTF
j_call: TRBJ2-1; clone_size: once; v_call: TRBV20-1; d_call: NA; cdr3_nt: TGCAGTGCCCCCCCGGGCAGGGGACTCAATGAGCAGTTCTTC; cdr3_aa: CSAPPGRGLNEQFF
j_call: TRBJ2-7; clone_size: many; v_call: TRBV6-1; d_call: NA; cdr3_nt: TGTGCCAGCGGATCATTCTCCTACGAGCAGTACTTC; cdr3_aa: CASGSFSYEQYF
j_call: TRBJ2-2; clone_size: NA; v_call: TRBV12-3/TRBV12-4; d_call: TRBD1; cdr3_nt: TGTGCCAGCAGGTCTTCCCCTCCATGGACAGGGGTATTCGACGGGGAGCTGTTTTTT; cdr3_aa: CASRSSPPWTGVFDGELFF
j_call: TRBJ1-5; clone_size: many; v_call: TRBV2; d_call: TRBD1; cdr3_nt: TGTGCCAGCAGCCAGGGGGCTGGTCAGCCCCAGCATTTT; cdr3_aa: CASSQGAGQPQHF
j_call: TRBJ2-5; clone_size: many; v_call: TRBV29-1; d_call: NA; cdr3_nt: TGCAGCGGTTGGGCAGGGGGGAAGAGGGAGACCCAGTACTTC; cdr3_aa: CSGWAGGKRETQYF
j_call: TRBJ2-7; clone_size: few; v_call: TRBV27; d_call: NA; cdr3_nt: TGTGCCAGCATCGGAGGGACGAACTACGAGCAGTACTTC; cdr3_aa: CASIGGTNYEQYF
j_call: TRBJ2-3; clone_size: few; v_call: TRBV11-2; d_call: TRBD2; cdr3_nt: TGTGCCAGCAGCTTCCTAGCGGCCACAGATACGCAGTATTTT; cdr3_aa: CASSFLAATDTQYF
j_call: TRBJ2-1; clone_size: NA; v_call: TRBV2; d_call: NA; cdr3_nt: TGCGCCAGCAGTGAGTCGAGAGGGACATCTTACAATGAGCAGTTCTTC; cdr3_aa: CASSESRGTSYNEQFF
j_call: TRBJ2-7; clone_size: NA; v_call: TRBV13; d_call: TRBD1; cdr3_nt: TGTGCCAGCAGCTCGCGAGGGGGCCTTTCCTACGAGCAGTACTTC; cdr3_aa: CASSSRGGLSYEQYF
j_call: TRBJ2-5; clone_size: NA; v_call: TRBV19; d_call: TRBD2; cdr3_nt: TGTGCCAGTAGCCTGTTCGATAGCGGGAGGCCGGGGGAGACCCAGTACTTC; cdr3_aa: CASSLFDSGRPGETQYF
j_call: TRBJ2-5; clone_size: few; v_call: TRBV14; d_call: TRBD2; cdr3_nt: TGTGCCAGCAGCCCCATAGCGGGAGGAAGGGAGACCCAGTACTTC; cdr3_aa: CASSPIAGGRETQYF
j_call: TRBJ2-7; clone_size: many; v_call: TRBV11-2; d_call: NA; cdr3_nt: TGTGCCAGGGGTAGGACAGACTGCTACGAGCAGTACTTC; cdr3_aa: CARGRTDCYEQYF
j_call: TRBJ2-7; clone_size: few; v_call: TRBV4-1; d_call: NA; cdr3_nt: TGCGCCAGCAGCCAAGACAGCTTAGGAACCTACGAGCAGTACTTC; cdr3_aa: CASSQDSLGTYEQYF
j_call: TRBJ2-7; clone_size: many; v_call: TRBV19; d_call: NA; cdr3_nt: TGTGCCAGTAGTCAGACCCGAACCTACGAGCAGTACTTC; cdr3_aa: CASSQTRTYEQYF
j_call: TRBJ2-6; clone_size: NA; v_call: TRBV6-5; d_call: TRBD1; cdr3_nt: TGTGCCAGCAGTTACAGTCGACAGGGCCCCTCTGGGGCCAACGTCCTGACTTTC; cdr3_aa: CASSYSRQGPSGANVLTF
j_call: TRBJ2-7; clone_size: NA; v_call: TRBV15; d_call: NA; cdr3_nt: TGTGCCACCAGTATGGATCGATACGAGCAGTACTTC; cdr3_aa: CATSMDRYEQYF
j_call: TRBJ1-5; clone_size: NA; v_call: TRBV20-1; d_call: NA; cdr3_nt: TGCAGTGCTAGTCGGATCAATAGCAATCAGCCCCAGCATTTT; cdr3_aa: CSASRINSNQPQHF
j_call: TRBJ2-7; clone_size: many; v_call: TRBV28; d_call: TRBD1; cdr3_nt: TGTGCCAGCAGTTTATCCAGCCGGGACAGACTCTACGAGCAGTACTTC; cdr3_aa: CASSLSSRDRLYEQYF
j_call: TRBJ2-5; clone_size: NA; v_call: TRBV10-3; d_call: TRBD1; cdr3_nt: TGTGCCATCAACGCCAGGGACAGGGGGCAAGAGACCCAGTACTTC; cdr3_aa: CAINARDRGQETQYF
j_call: TRBJ1-2; clone_size: many; v_call: TRBV28; d_call: NA; cdr3_nt: TGTGCCAGCAGCCCACAGGGAGAGATGAGCTACACCTTC; cdr3_aa: CASSPQGEMSYTF
j_call: TRBJ1-6; clone_size: many; v_call: TRBV25-1; d_call: NA; cdr3_nt: TGTGCCAGCAGTCGAGGGACAAATTCACCCCTCCACTTT; cdr3_aa: CASSRGTNSPLHF
j_call: TRBJ1-5; clone_size: NA; v_call: TRBV28; d_call: NA; cdr3_nt: TGTGCCAGCCATGTCGGGGGCGGGGGCAATCAGCCCCAGCATTTT; cdr3_aa: CASHVGGGGNQPQHF
j_call: TRBJ1-4; clone_size: few; v_call: TRBV5-6; d_call: NA; cdr3_nt: TGTGCCAGCAGCTTAGCAGATCTAACTAATGAAAAACTGTTTTTT; cdr3_aa: CASSLADLTNEKLFF
j_call: TRBJ2-5; clone_size: few; v_call: TRBV7-3; d_call: NA; cdr3_nt: TGTGCCAGCAGCCAACCCGGGAAACAAGAGACCCAGTACTTC; cdr3_aa: CASSQPGKQETQYF
j_call: TRBJ2-7; clone_size: many; v_call: TRBV5-1; d_call: TRBD1; cdr3_nt: TGTGCCAGCAGCTTGAGGACAGGCGGCTACGAGCAGTACTTC; cdr3_aa: CASSLRTGGYEQYF
j_call: TRBJ1-2; clone_size: NA; v_call: TRBV7-9; d_call: NA; cdr3_nt: TGTGCCAGCAGCCCCGCCGCGGGGTACTATGGCTACACCTTC; cdr3_aa: CASSPAAGYYGYTF
j_call: TRBJ2-2; clone_size: NA; v_call: TRBV5-1; d_call: TRBD2; cdr3_nt: TGCGCCAGCACTAGCGGGAGAGGAACCGGGGAGCTGTTTTTT; cdr3_aa: CASTSGRGTGELFF
j_call: TRBJ2-7; clone_size: few; v_call: TRBV7-3; d_call: TRBD1; cdr3_nt: TGTGCCAGCAGCTTCGACAGGGGAAGCTCCTACGAGCAGTACTTC; cdr3_aa: CASSFDRGSSYEQYF
j_call: TRBJ2-7; clone_size: NA; v_call: TRBV6-2/TRBV6-3; d_call: NA; cdr3_nt: TGTGCCAGCAGTGTGGGCTACTCCTACGAGCAGTACTTC; cdr3_aa: CASSVGYSYEQYF
j_call: TRBJ2-2; clone_size: few; v_call: TRBV7-2; d_call: NA; cdr3_nt: TGTGCCAGCAGCTTTGATTTGACCGGGGAGCTGTTTTTT; cdr3_aa: CASSFDLTGELFF
j_call: TRBJ1-4; clone_size: NA; v_call: TRBV9; d_call: TRBD1; cdr3_nt: TGTGCCAGCAGCCCTGAAACAGGGGGCCTTAATGAAAAACTGTTTTTT; cdr3_aa: CASSPETGGLNEKLFF
j_call: TRBJ2-7; clone_size: many; v_call: TRBV2; d_call: TRBD1; cdr3_nt: TGTGCCAGCAGCCCGACAGGGGACTACGAGCAGTACTTC; cdr3_aa: CASSPTGDYEQYF
j_call: TRBJ1-3; clone_size: NA; v_call: TRBV28; d_call: NA; cdr3_nt: TGTGCCAGCAGTTTGGGTGGTGGGGCTGGAAACACCATATATTTT; cdr3_aa: CASSLGGGAGNTIYF
j_call: TRBJ2-7; clone_size: many; v_call: TRBV2; d_call: NA; cdr3_nt: TGTGCCAGCAGTGAGGAGCAGGTGAGCTCCTACGAGCAGTACTTC; cdr3_aa: CASSEEQVSSYEQYF
j_call: TRBJ1-6; clone_size: many; v_call: TRBV3-1; d_call: NA; cdr3_nt: TGTGCCAGCAGCCGCGGGGATTTTAATTCACCCCTCCACTTT; cdr3_aa: CASSRGDFNSPLHF